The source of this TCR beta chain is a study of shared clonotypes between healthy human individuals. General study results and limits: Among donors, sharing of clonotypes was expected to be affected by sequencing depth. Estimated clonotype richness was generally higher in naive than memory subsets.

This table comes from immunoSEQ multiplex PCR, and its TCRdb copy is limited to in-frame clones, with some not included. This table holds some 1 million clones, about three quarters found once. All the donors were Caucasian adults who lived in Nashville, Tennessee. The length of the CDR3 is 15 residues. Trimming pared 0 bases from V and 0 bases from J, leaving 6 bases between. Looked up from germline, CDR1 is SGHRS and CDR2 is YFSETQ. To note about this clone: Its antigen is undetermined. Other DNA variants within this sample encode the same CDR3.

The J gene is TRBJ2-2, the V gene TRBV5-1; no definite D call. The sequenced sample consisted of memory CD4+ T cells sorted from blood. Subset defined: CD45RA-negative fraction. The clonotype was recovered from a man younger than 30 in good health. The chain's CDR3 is CASSLEGSNTGELFF. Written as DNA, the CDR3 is TGCGCCAGCAGCTTGGAAGGGTCGAACACCGGGGAGCTGTTTTTT. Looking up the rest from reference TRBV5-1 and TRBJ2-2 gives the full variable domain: KAGVTQTPRYLIKTRGQQVTLSCSPISGHRSVSWYQQTPGQGLQFLFEYFSETQRNKGNFPGRFSGRQFSNSRSEMNVSTLELGDSALYLCASSLEGSNTGELFFGEGSRLTVL.